The 4 T cell receptor beta chains presented below share a single source sample, sequenced in a study of T-cell reconstitution after alpha-beta-depleted transplantation in children. The authors prepared the TCRbeta library with unique molecular identifiers. MiXCR, applied by TCRdb to the PCR reads, yields one record per CDR3 protein. Found here are around 270,000 distinct CDR3 sequences, 9.5% to 13% of them singletons; the top ten hold less than 8%. Source: PBMCs, taken before TCRalphabeta/CD19-depleted stem cell transplant. All receptors come from a boy younger than two with acute myeloid leukemia, due to receive a stem cell transplant.

This clonotype was seen ten or more times. V and J are TRBV28 and TRBJ2-7, with unresolved D. Trimming took 8 bases from V and 2 from J, leaving 10 bases between them. CDR1 and CDR2 from the germline V gene are MDHEN and SYDVKM. The CDR3 is made up of 12 amino acids. CDR3 sequence (DNA): TGTGCCAGCGAACAAACCCCCTACGAGCAGTACTTC. Translated, it gives CASEQTPYEQYF.

Ten or more counts support this clonotype. The chain is built from TRBV24-1 and TRBJ2-3; 7 bases map to TRBD2. J gave up 4 bases and V 3 bases, and 6 bases lay outside the gene matches. CDR3 length equals 15 residues. CDR1 is KGHDR and CDR2 is SFDVKD in the germline V gene. CDR3 nucleotide sequence: TGTGCCACCAGTGATCCCGGACTAGTGGCAGATACGCAGTATTTT. Translation: CATSDPGLVADTQYF.

The table lists this clonotype with many counts. CDR3 sequence (DNA): TGCGCCAGCAGCTTTAACTCAGGGTGGGCCAAAAACATTCAGTACTTC. Translating it yields CASSFNSGWAKNIQYF. The chain recombines TRBV5-1 with TRBJ2-4; possibly TRBD1 for D (5 bases). The CDR3 consists of 16 residues. Germline V gene data show CDR1 as SGHRS and CDR2 as YFSETQ. The V gene lost 2 bases and the J gene lost 1 base, with 13 bases spanning the gap.

This clonotype occurred a few times. The chain combines TRBV19 with TRBJ2-5; possible D gene TRBD1, 6 bases. The CDR3 totals 15 residues. The V gene lost 4 bases and the J gene lost 3 bases, with 15 bases spanning the gap. Germline V gene sequence: CDR1 LNHDA, CDR2 SQIVND (reference sequence). CDR3 DNA sequence: TGTGCCAGTAGTACAAGAACTCGACAGGAAGAGACCCAGTACTTC. Residues: CASSTRTRQEETQYF. Combining the CDR3 with reference TRBV19 and TRBJ2-5 gives the whole variable domain DGGITQSPKYLFRKEGQNVTLSCEQNLNHDAMYWYRQDPGQGLRLIYYSQIVNDFQKGDIAEGYSVSREKKESFPLTVTSAQKNPTAFYLCASSTRTRQEETQYFGPGTRLLVL.